This TCR beta chain comes out of a study of blood T cell repertoires in COVID-19 (dated by TCRdb to 2018 to 2020). Regarding the study in general: Samples covering the acute and convalescent phases of COVID-19 were provided by collaborators in the United States, Italy and Spain. The material from the prospective study consisted of cDNA or gDNA derived from T cells, B-cell-depleted T cells, or PBMCs. The dataset comprised deeply sampled blood TCRbeta repertoires from subjects exposed to, actively infected with, or recovered from COVID-19. The repertoires were released in a freely available public database meant as a resource for research on the immune response to SARS-CoV-2. Samples were obtained from the ongoing ImmuneRACE study (first 160 participants) and from about 1,300 subjects provided by 6 global collaborators. Sample metadata almost always included a de-identified subject ID, COVID-19 status, age in years and sex. Where available, HLA class I and class II types were obtained from metadata supplied by the sample provider rather than from assay-based typing. Overall study results and their limits: The quantity of clinical and demographic metadata differed by source and by participant and was supplied without curation.

TCRbeta CDR3 regions were amplified from genomic DNA using the immunoSEQ Assay, a bias-controlled multiplex PCR. In the paper's pipeline: The number of nucleated cells in each sample was estimated by amplification of reference gene primers within the assay. To quantify the absolute abundance of each unique TCRbeta CDR3 rearrangement, sequence reads were collapsed and filtered. For each sample, productive Simpson clonality was calculated by taking the square root of Simpson's diversity index across productive rearrangements. Sourced from immuneACCESS, this table was stored by TCRdb with only in-frame sequences that have V and J called. A share of the clones is absent; for the studies checked, an unresolved V gene accounts for under half, and the remainder has no known explanation. V, J and clone size are taken as reported in that table, and D and trimming were inferred from the DNA itself. The sample table lists 100,000 to 150,000 clones, about four fifths of them with a count of one. 1.1% to 1.5% of the sample comes from the top ten.

The CDR3 goes from the cysteine to the phenylalanine over 13 residues. Kept here is only the CDR3 DNA, which spans 39 bases and is read in frame from base 1. The V end loses 2 bases and the J end loses 0 bases, and a stretch of 4 bases separates them. As encoded in the germline V gene (reference sequence), CDR1 is MNHEY while CDR2 is SMNVEV. The collaborating institutions used their own protocols to collect whole blood in K2EDTA tubes. For TCRbeta analysis, collaborators shipped samples in one of three forms: frozen whole blood, isolated PBMCs, or DNA extracted from either of those sample types. Note on this clone: Its cognate antigen has yet to be identified. No base-level quality is on record; no much larger clone is a single base apart.

The origin of this receptor is a man aged 60 to 69 with acute or convalescent COVID-19. The sequenced sample consisted of peripheral blood. Recombination joined TRBV27 with TRBJ1-1, with the D gene uncertain. The CDR3 region reads CASSLVLNTEAFF. The sequenced DNA: TGTGCCAGCAGTTTAGTCTTGAACACTGAAGCTTTCTTT.